Listed below are T cell receptor beta chains from one sample, sequenced in a study of regulatory T cells in long-lasting Graves disease. TCRdb reprocessed the multiplex PCR reads with MiXCR, giving one entry per CDR3 protein. The table includes 400,000 to 500,000 distinct CDR3 sequences, around 20% detected once. The specimen was peripheral blood mononuclear cells (PBMCs), collected when the disease was refractory, from a patient treated with antithyroid drugs. The source of these receptors is a female donor with Graves disease. Each CDR3 is given with its conserved first and last residue. The D gene is left open where the match is weak. Part of the rows lack a size; the others show once, few, many or a class for expanded clones.

D gene,V gene,clone size,J gene,CDR3 DNA,CDR3 protein
TRBD1,TRBV5-1,.,TRBJ2-2,TGCGCCAGCAGCTTGGGGTCGCTGACAGGGGATGGAGCCGGGGAGCTGTTTTTT,CASSLGSLTGDGAGELFF
.,TRBV7-8,.,TRBJ1-5,TGTGCCAGCCTGTTGGGTAGGGATTTCAATCAGCCCCAGCATTTT,CASLLGRDFNQPQHF
.,TRBV6-1,many,TRBJ2-7,TGTGCCAGCAGCGCGGACATCTACGAGCAGTACTTC,CASSADIYEQYF
.,TRBV5-6,.,TRBJ2-1,TGTGCCAGCATCTCGGGATCGCTGGCTGACAATGAGCAGTTCTTC,CASISGSLADNEQFF
.,TRBV20-1,.,TRBJ1-1,TGCAGTGCTAGAGATAGGGATAGGATGAACACTGAAGCTTTCTTT,CSARDRDRMNTEAFF
.,TRBV5-1,.,TRBJ2-7,TGCGCCAGCAGCTTGACTAACGGGGTATACGAGCAGTACTTC,CASSLTNGVYEQYF
TRBD2,TRBV7-7,few,TRBJ2-1,TGTGCTAGCAGCTTAAGCGGGACCTTGGGGAATGAGCAGTTCTTC,CASSLSGTLGNEQFF
.,TRBV10-1,.,TRBJ2-7,TGCGCCAGCAGTGCGAGGGCTAGAGGCGAGCAGTACTTC,CASSARARGEQYF
.,TRBV30,many,TRBJ2-2,TGTGCCTGGAGGGGACTTGCGAACACCGGGGAGCTGTTTTTT,CAWRGLANTGELFF
TRBD1,TRBV6-1,many,TRBJ1-5,TGTGCCAGCAGTGAATGGGACAGTATCGCTCAGCCCCAGCATTTT,CASSEWDSIAQPQHF
TRBD1,TRBV28,few,TRBJ2-4,TGTGCCAGCAGCCCACCGGGGACAGGGCTAAGCATTCAGTACTTC,CASSPPGTGLSIQYF
TRBD2,TRBV12-3/TRBV12-4,.,TRBJ2-7,TGTGCCAGCAGTTTGACTAGCGGGAGTCTGTACTTC,CASSLTSGSLYF
TRBD1,TRBV12-3/TRBV12-4,many,TRBJ1-5,TGTGCCAGCACCGTGGACAGGGGGCAGCCCCAGCATTTT,CASTVDRGQPQHF
TRBD1,TRBV20-1,many,TRBJ1-1,TGCAGTGCTAGAGAACAGGGGGCGAGAACTGAAGCTTTCTTT,CSAREQGARTEAFF
.,TRBV28,many,TRBJ1-1,TGTGCCAGCAGTGAGGACGGGCCGAACACTGAAGCTTTCTTT,CASSEDGPNTEAFF
.,TRBV20-1,.,TRBJ2-7,TGCAGTGCTAGGCCCCCTGGCGGGCAGGTGTCCGAGCAGTACTTC,CSARPPGGQVSEQYF
TRBD1,TRBV27,.,TRBJ1-6,TGTGCCAGCAGTTTTTGGGCAGGGGGCCGTAATTCACCCCTCCACTTT,CASSFWAGGRNSPLHF
.,TRBV19,.,TRBJ1-4,TGTGCCGTAAAACCGGGACACCTTAATGAAAAACTGTTTTTT,CAVKPGHLNEKLFF
.,TRBV12-3/TRBV12-4,.,TRBJ1-6,TGTGCCAGCACCGATCCCCCAGTCGGGGAGGCTCCTTCACCCCTCCACTTT,CASTDPPVGEAPSPLHF
TRBD1,TRBV6-2/TRBV6-3,.,TRBJ2-5,TGTGCCAGCAGTGAAGCCCACAGGGGTCTGGGGGAGACCCAGTACTTC,CASSEAHRGLGETQYF
.,TRBV11-2,many,TRBJ2-7,TGTGCCAGCAGCTTATCGGTCAGTCACTACGAGCAGTACTTC,CASSLSVSHYEQYF
TRBD2,TRBV27,.,TRBJ2-1,TGTGCCAGCAGTGTCCGGGACTACCCATACAATGAGCAGTTCTTC,CASSVRDYPYNEQFF
.,TRBV18,few,TRBJ2-2,TGTGCCAGCTCGCGACAGTATACAAACACCGGGGAGCTGTTTTTT,CASSRQYTNTGELFF
TRBD1,TRBV2,few,TRBJ2-2,TGTGCCAGCAGCCCTGACAGGGGGCAAAGCGGGGAGCTGTTTTTT,CASSPDRGQSGELFF
.,TRBV30,many,TRBJ1-2,TGTGCCTGGAGTGTCGAGGAAAACTATGGCTACACCTTC,CAWSVEENYGYTF
.,TRBV10-2,few,TRBJ2-2,TGCGCCAGCACTCTAAACAGGGACATTGGCGGGGAGCTGTTTTTT,CASTLNRDIGGELFF
.,TRBV7-3,.,TRBJ2-3,TGTGCCAGCAGCTTTGGGCTAAGCACAGATACGCAGTATTTT,CASSFGLSTDTQYF
.,TRBV19,few,TRBJ2-7,TGTGCCAGTAGTGTCATCACCAGGGGCTCCTACGAGCAGTACTTC,CASSVITRGSYEQYF
.,TRBV7-2,few,TRBJ1-6,TGTGCCAGCAGCCCCTTAGGGAGGGTGGCTTCACCCCTCCACTTT,CASSPLGRVASPLHF
.,TRBV12-3/TRBV12-4,many,TRBJ1-2,TGTGCCAGCAGGCCCCTCGGGAGAGGCGATGGCTACACCTTC,CASRPLGRGDGYTF
TRBD2,TRBV2,many,TRBJ2-5,TGTGCCAGCAGGCGGGAGCCGGAGACCCAGTACTTC,CASRREPETQYF
TRBD2,TRBV27,.,TRBJ2-3,TGTGCCAGCAGAGTAGCGGGTCGCACAGATACGCAGTATTTT,CASRVAGRTDTQYF
TRBD2,TRBV5-1,few,TRBJ2-2,TGCGCCAGCAGCTTGGGGCTAGCGGGACCCCTCACCGGGGAGCTGTTTTTT,CASSLGLAGPLTGELFF
.,TRBV3-1,.,TRBJ2-1,TGTGCCAGCAGCCAGGGGTTGAGTTACAATGAGCAGTTCTTC,CASSQGLSYNEQFF
TRBD2,TRBV9,.,TRBJ2-3,TGTGCCAGCAGCGTAGGGACTAGCGATAGCACAGATACGCAGTATTTT,CASSVGTSDSTDTQYF
TRBD1,TRBV20-1,.,TRBJ2-7,TGCAGTGCCTCAAGGACAGGTGCATCCTACGAGCAGTACTTC,CSASRTGASYEQYF
.,TRBV29-1,many,TRBJ2-7,TGCAGCGTCCTCGACAGGAACTACGAGCAGTACTTC,CSVLDRNYEQYF
.,TRBV28,few,TRBJ2-1,TGTGCCAGCAGTTCAGTCCATGAGCAGTTCTTC,CASSSVHEQFF
.,TRBV9,.,TRBJ2-1,TGTGCCAGCAGCGCTCTAGCGCACAACTACAATGAGCAGTTCTTC,CASSALAHNYNEQFF
TRBD1,TRBV19,.,TRBJ2-6,TGTGCCAGTGCCGAGGGGGCTGTTGGGGCCAACGTCCTGACTTTC,CASAEGAVGANVLTF
.,TRBV29-1,many,TRBJ2-7,TGCAGCGCCGCCCGAGACTCAAACTACGAGCAGTACTTC,CSAARDSNYEQYF
TRBD1,TRBV20-1,.,TRBJ1-4,TGCAGTGCCTCAGGGACAGGGAGGAACGAAAAACTGTTTTTT,CSASGTGRNEKLFF
TRBD1,TRBV2,many,TRBJ1-5,TGTGCCAGCCGGGACAGGGGACAGCCCCAGCATTTT,CASRDRGQPQHF
.,TRBV6-2/TRBV6-3,.,TRBJ2-7,TGTGCCAGCAGCCTCAAGGCAGGGGCCACCTACGAGCAGTACTTC,CASSLKAGATYEQYF
TRBD2,TRBV12-3/TRBV12-4,many,TRBJ2-7,TGTGCCAGCAGTTTGAGCGGGAGATACGACGAGCAGTACTTC,CASSLSGRYDEQYF
.,TRBV11-2,many,TRBJ1-6,TGTGCCAGCAGCCTCCAGGGATTTCGGTTTTCCCTCCACTTT,CASSLQGFRFSLHF
TRBD1,TRBV19,few,TRBJ1-5,TGTGCCAGTAGTCTCCCGGGACAGGGAATCGTTGGCAATCAGCCCCAGCATTTT,CASSLPGQGIVGNQPQHF
TRBD1,TRBV3-1,.,TRBJ1-5,TGTGCCAGCACCCCAGGACAGGGAGAACAGCCCCAGCATTTT,CASTPGQGEQPQHF
.,TRBV27,few,TRBJ2-7,TGTGCCAGCAGCGCACAAGAAGAGCAGTACTTC,CASSAQEEQYF
TRBD1,TRBV28,.,TRBJ1-5,TGTGCCAGCAGTTTAAGGGACAGGGGGATTCAGCCCCAGCATTTT,CASSLRDRGIQPQHF
TRBD2,TRBV6-5,.,TRBJ2-7,TGTGCCAGCAGTTACGTTCCTAGCGGGAGCCCCTACGAGCAGTACTTC,CASSYVPSGSPYEQYF
.,TRBV12-3/TRBV12-4,many,TRBJ2-5,TGTGCCAGCAGTGAAACAGGGATGGAAGAGACCCAGTACTTC,CASSETGMEETQYF
TRBD2,TRBV10-1,.,TRBJ2-5,TGCGCCAGCAGTGAGAGTCGGGGTAGCGGGACCGAGACCCAGTACTTC,CASSESRGSGTETQYF